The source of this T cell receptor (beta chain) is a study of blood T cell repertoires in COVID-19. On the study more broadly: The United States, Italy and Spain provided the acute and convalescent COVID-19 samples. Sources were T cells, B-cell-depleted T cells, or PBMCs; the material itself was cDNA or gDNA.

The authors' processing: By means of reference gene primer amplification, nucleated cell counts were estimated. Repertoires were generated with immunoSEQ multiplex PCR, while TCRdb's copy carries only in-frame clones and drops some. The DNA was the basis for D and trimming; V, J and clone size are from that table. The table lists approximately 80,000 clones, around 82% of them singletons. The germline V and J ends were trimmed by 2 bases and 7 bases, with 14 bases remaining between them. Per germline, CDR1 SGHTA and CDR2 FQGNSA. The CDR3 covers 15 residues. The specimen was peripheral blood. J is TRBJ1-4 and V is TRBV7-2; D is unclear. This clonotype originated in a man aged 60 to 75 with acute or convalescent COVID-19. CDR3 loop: CASSLFVAGAEKLFF. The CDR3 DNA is TGTGCCAGCAGCTTATTCGTGGCTGGTGCTGAAAAACTGTTTTTT.